This T cell receptor beta chain was observed in a study of cytomegalovirus exposure and HLA in healthy donors. Study-wide context: A later analysis reported the 100 to 150 validation repertoires used the same platform as the roughly 670 first-cohort repertoires.

This clone showed up just once. Its cognate antigen is unknown. This CDR3 contains 16 residues. Germline CDR1 SGHRS, CDR2 YFSETQ. V trimming: 4 bases; J trimming: 9 bases; junction bases outside the gene matches: 11. Study-level points and caveats: Usually a TCR sequence was rare, but some public TCRs were found in many donors.

The method was immunoSEQ multiplex PCR; TCRdb's version includes in-frame clones alone and lacks a portion of them. The table has fewer than 100,000 clones, around 94% seen once. The sequenced sample consisted of PBMCs. The chain carries TRBV5-1 and TRBJ2-1, with TRBD2 matching 12 bases. The TCR comes from a young woman in good health and CMV-seronegative. CDR3 nucleotides: TGCGCCAGCAGCATTACAACTAGCGGGAGGTGGGGTGAGCAGTTCTTC. Its protein is CASSITTSGRWGEQFF.